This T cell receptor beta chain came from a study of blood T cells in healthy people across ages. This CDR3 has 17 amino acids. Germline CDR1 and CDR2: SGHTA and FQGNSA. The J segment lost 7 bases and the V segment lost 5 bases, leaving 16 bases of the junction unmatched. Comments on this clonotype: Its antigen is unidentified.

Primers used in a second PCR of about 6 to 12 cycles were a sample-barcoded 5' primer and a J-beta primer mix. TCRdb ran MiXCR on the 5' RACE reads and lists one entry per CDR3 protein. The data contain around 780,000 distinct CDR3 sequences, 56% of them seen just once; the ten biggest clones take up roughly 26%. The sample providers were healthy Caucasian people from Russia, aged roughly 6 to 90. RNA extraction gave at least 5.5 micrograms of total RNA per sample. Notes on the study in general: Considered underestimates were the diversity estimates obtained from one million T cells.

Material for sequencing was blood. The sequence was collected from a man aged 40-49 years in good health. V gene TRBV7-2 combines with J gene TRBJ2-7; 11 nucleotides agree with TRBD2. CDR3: CASSIHGGLAGGDEQYF. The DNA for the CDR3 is TGTGCCAGCAGCATCCACGGCGGACTAGCGGGCGGAGATGAGCAGTACTTC.